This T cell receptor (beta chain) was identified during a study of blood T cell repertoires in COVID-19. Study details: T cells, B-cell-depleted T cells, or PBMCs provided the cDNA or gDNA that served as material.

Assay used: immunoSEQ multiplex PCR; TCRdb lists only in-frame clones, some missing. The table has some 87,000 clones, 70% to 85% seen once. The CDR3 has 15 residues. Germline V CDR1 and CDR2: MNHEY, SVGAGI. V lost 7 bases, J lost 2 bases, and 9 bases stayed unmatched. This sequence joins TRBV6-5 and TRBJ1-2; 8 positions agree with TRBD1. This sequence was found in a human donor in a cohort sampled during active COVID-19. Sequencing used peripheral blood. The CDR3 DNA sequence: TGTGCCAGCACCCTCGCAGGGGGCGAAAACTATGGCTACACCTTC. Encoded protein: CASTLAGGENYGYTF.